The rows below give T cell receptor beta chains drawn from one sample of a study of naive and memory T cell subsets. TCRdb reprocessed the UMI-ligation and nested PCR reads via MiXCR and lists one record per CDR3 protein. The table has 150,000 or so distinct CDR3 sequences, roughly 23% seen once; the top ten hold around 0.097%. Sequencing used naive CD4+ T cells from blood. Receptor source: a human donor in good health. Each CDR3 is given without its conserved first and last residue. Each record gives: V gene, J gene, CDR3 protein.

V gene: TRBV27
J gene: TRBJ1-6
CDR3 protein: ASSFKTGSSYNSPLH

V gene: TRBV3-1
J gene: TRBJ1-2
CDR3 protein: ASSPRQGARGYT

V gene: TRBV12-3/TRBV12-4
J gene: TRBJ1-5
CDR3 protein: ASSNTITQH

V gene: TRBV3-1
J gene: TRBJ2-1
CDR3 protein: ASSQDYSSGYNEQF

V gene: TRBV9
J gene: TRBJ2-3
CDR3 protein: ASSLTLDPTDTQY

V gene: TRBV28
J gene: TRBJ2-7
CDR3 protein: ASRHKSGTGRYEQY

V gene: TRBV6-5
J gene: TRBJ2-7
CDR3 protein: ASTKGRGPYEQY

V gene: TRBV20-1
J gene: TRBJ2-5
CDR3 protein: SARDQEYQETQY

V gene: TRBV6-6
J gene: TRBJ2-2
CDR3 protein: ASSLFGDTGELF

V gene: TRBV7-2
J gene: TRBJ2-1
CDR3 protein: ASSFPLGGVNFNEQF

V gene: TRBV6-5
J gene: TRBJ2-1
CDR3 protein: ASSYFQGQGGNEQF

V gene: TRBV12-3/TRBV12-4
J gene: TRBJ2-5
CDR3 protein: ASSFLGTGTETQY

V gene: TRBV19
J gene: TRBJ2-1
CDR3 protein: ASSPRTGVGLGDEQF

V gene: TRBV12-5
J gene: TRBJ1-1
CDR3 protein: ASGSGPTEAF

V gene: TRBV18
J gene: TRBJ1-5
CDR3 protein: ASSPPRVKNNQPQH

V gene: TRBV6-5
J gene: TRBJ1-4
CDR3 protein: ASSSIPGGREKLF

V gene: TRBV30
J gene: TRBJ1-1
CDR3 protein: AWRRRENTEAF

V gene: TRBV6-2/TRBV6-3
J gene: TRBJ2-1
CDR3 protein: ASSYKAKTSGRAPYNEQF

V gene: TRBV13
J gene: TRBJ2-3
CDR3 protein: ASSSVLAGLTDTQY

V gene: TRBV18
J gene: TRBJ2-7
CDR3 protein: ASSPTTGTSYEQY

V gene: TRBV7-2
J gene: TRBJ2-7
CDR3 protein: ASSLGTSLNEQY

V gene: TRBV28
J gene: TRBJ2-7
CDR3 protein: ASSTSGALNEQY

V gene: TRBV20-1
J gene: TRBJ2-1
CDR3 protein: SARTSYNEQF

V gene: TRBV20-1
J gene: TRBJ1-6
CDR3 protein: SARKAGRDPNSPLH

V gene: TRBV20-1
J gene: TRBJ2-7
CDR3 protein: SARTSGRAHEQY

V gene: TRBV6-2/TRBV6-3
J gene: TRBJ1-1
CDR3 protein: ASTDNRQDLNTEAF

V gene: TRBV10-3
J gene: TRBJ2-5
CDR3 protein: AIKGNKETQY

V gene: TRBV6-6
J gene: TRBJ1-4
CDR3 protein: ASNMRQGEKLF

V gene: TRBV4-1
J gene: TRBJ2-1
CDR3 protein: ASSQETGLAGRAEQF

V gene: TRBV2
J gene: TRBJ2-6
CDR3 protein: ASKSHLDRLNSGANVLT

V gene: TRBV7-9
J gene: TRBJ2-1
CDR3 protein: ASSLGANEQF

V gene: TRBV20-1
J gene: TRBJ1-5
CDR3 protein: SFFNPSVPAQH

V gene: TRBV5-4
J gene: TRBJ2-2
CDR3 protein: ASSPVPSGNTGELF

V gene: TRBV7-9
J gene: TRBJ2-4
CDR3 protein: ASSLRPVLAKNIQY

V gene: TRBV7-9
J gene: TRBJ1-1
CDR3 protein: ASSLGTGVNTEAF

V gene: TRBV6-5
J gene: TRBJ2-2
CDR3 protein: ASSLRTSWTGELF

V gene: TRBV28
J gene: TRBJ2-3
CDR3 protein: ASSPSGTGLRTQY

V gene: TRBV2
J gene: TRBJ1-4
CDR3 protein: ASSEAEQGGEKLF

V gene: TRBV10-3
J gene: TRBJ2-1
CDR3 protein: AISATGVGYNEQF

V gene: TRBV9
J gene: TRBJ2-2
CDR3 protein: ASSVELPGNTGELF

V gene: TRBV28
J gene: TRBJ2-7
CDR3 protein: ASNYGTPYEQY

V gene: TRBV19
J gene: TRBJ2-1
CDR3 protein: ASTELGGSNNEQF

V gene: TRBV5-6
J gene: TRBJ2-7
CDR3 protein: ASTMNRVGEQY

V gene: TRBV29-1
J gene: TRBJ2-2
CDR3 protein: SVRAGLLAGELF

V gene: TRBV6-5
J gene: TRBJ1-1
CDR3 protein: ASRPLDRFYKAF

V gene: TRBV12-3/TRBV12-4
J gene: TRBJ2-7
CDR3 protein: ASTLGALSSYEQY

V gene: TRBV28
J gene: TRBJ2-2
CDR3 protein: ASRRQGARTGELF

V gene: TRBV5-1
J gene: TRBJ2-3
CDR3 protein: ASSLDSGSTDTQY

V gene: TRBV5-4
J gene: TRBJ2-3
CDR3 protein: ASSRTSDTQY

V gene: TRBV10-3
J gene: TRBJ2-3
CDR3 protein: AISRTGADTQY

V gene: TRBV29-1
J gene: TRBJ1-5
CDR3 protein: SVGGTGDQPQH

V gene: TRBV30
J gene: TRBJ2-6
CDR3 protein: AWSIPKGANVLT

V gene: TRBV11-3
J gene: TRBJ2-1
CDR3 protein: ASSLSRSGNEQF

V gene: TRBV5-6
J gene: TRBJ1-5
CDR3 protein: ASSRTGRVNQPQH

V gene: TRBV5-1
J gene: TRBJ2-5
CDR3 protein: ASSLVVTGRETQY

V gene: TRBV28
J gene: TRBJ2-7
CDR3 protein: ASSFFLREQY